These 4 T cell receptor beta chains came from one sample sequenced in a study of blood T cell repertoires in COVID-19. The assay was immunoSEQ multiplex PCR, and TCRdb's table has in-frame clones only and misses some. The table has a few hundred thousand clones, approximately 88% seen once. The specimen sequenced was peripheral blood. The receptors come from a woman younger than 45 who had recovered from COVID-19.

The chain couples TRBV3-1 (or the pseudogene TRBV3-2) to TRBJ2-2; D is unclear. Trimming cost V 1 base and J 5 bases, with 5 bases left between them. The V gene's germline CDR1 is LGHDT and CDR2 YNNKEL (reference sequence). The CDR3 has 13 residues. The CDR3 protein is CASSQGLTGELFF. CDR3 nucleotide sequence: TGTGCCAGCAGCCAAGGTCTTACCGGGGAGCTGTTTTTT.

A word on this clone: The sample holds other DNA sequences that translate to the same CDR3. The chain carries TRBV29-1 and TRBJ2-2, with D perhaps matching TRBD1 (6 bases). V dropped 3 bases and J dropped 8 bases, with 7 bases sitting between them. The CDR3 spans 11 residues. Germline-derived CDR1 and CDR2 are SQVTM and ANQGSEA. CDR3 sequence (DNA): TGCAGCGTTGACAGGGGAGGGGAGCTGTTTTTT. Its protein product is CSVDRGGELFF.

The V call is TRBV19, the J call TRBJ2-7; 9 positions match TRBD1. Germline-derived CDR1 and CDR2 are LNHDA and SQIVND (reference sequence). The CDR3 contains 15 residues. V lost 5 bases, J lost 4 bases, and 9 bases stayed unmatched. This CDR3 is CASSLRTGVGYEQYF. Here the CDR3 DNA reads TGTGCCAGTAGTCTCCGGACAGGGGTTGGGTACGAGCAGTACTTC.

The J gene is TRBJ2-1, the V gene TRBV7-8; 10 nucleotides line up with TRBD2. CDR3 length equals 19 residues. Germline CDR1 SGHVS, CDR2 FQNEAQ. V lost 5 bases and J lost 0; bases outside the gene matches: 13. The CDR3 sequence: CASSQGSSGGYPSYNEQFF. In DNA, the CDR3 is TGTGCCAGCAGCCAAGGATCTAGCGGGGGATACCCCTCCTACAATGAGCAGTTCTTC.